A single sample is the source of the 17 T cell receptor beta chains below, sequenced in a study of blood T cell repertoires in COVID-19. Using immunoSEQ multiplex PCR, the repertoire was profiled, and TCRdb retains in-frame clones only, with some absent. The sample includes over 150,000 clones, about 86% seen only once; the top ten take roughly 7%. Specimen: peripheral blood. The receptors derive from a man aged 50-59 years with active or convalescent COVID-19.

The rearrangement uses TRBV9 and TRBJ1-3, with D maybe TRBD1 (5 bases). Germline CDR1 and CDR2: SGDLS and YYNGEE. This CDR3 spans 17 amino acids. V shed 0 bases and J shed 2 bases, with 15 bases lying between them. CDR3 region: CASSVESGHLPGNTIYF. CDR3 in DNA: TGTGCCAGCAGCGTAGAGTCTGGACATCTTCCTGGAAACACCATATATTTT.

The V call is TRBV14, the J call TRBJ2-3; a possible D gene is TRBD2 (7 bases). Germline CDR1 and CDR2: SGHDN and FVKESK. This CDR3 has 17 amino acids. V lost 5 bases and J 0 bases, leaving 18 bases between the germline ends. DNA for the CDR3: TGTGCCAGCAGCAGGCTCGGGGGGCTAGCGAGCACAGATACGCAGTATTTT. Amino acid sequence: CASSRLGGLASTDTQYF.

This rearrangement joins TRBV4-1 to TRBJ1-5; maybe TRBD1 (5 bases). The CDR3 runs to 13 residues. Germline V lookup: CDR1 MGHRA, CDR2 YSYEKL. V shed 0 bases and J shed 11 bases, with 11 bases lying between them. CDR3 bases: TGCGCCAGCAGCCAAGATTTAGGCAGGGCCCAGCATTTT. Encoded protein: CASSQDLGRAQHF.

V usage is TRBV5-1 and J usage is TRBJ1-2; no definite D call. Between the trimmed V and J ends, which lost 2 bases and 4 bases, there was a span of 15 bases. The germline V gene encodes CDR1 SGHRS and CDR2 YFSETQ. The CDR3 is 15 residues long. CDR3 sequence reads: CASSLRGEIGYGYTF. The CDR3 DNA follows: TGCGCCAGCAGCTTACGAGGAGAGATCGGCTATGGCTACACCTTC.

V gene TRBV6-2 or TRBV6-3 combines with J gene TRBJ2-7; D might be TRBD1 (5 bases). The germline V and J ends were trimmed by 5 bases and 6 bases, with 8 bases remaining between them. From germline, CDR1 is MNHEY and CDR2 SVGEGT. The length of the CDR3 is 11 residues. CDR3 in amino acids: CASSHTGEQYF. In nucleotides, the CDR3 is TGTGCCAGCAGTCATACAGGCGAGCAGTACTTC.

This rearrangement joins TRBV12-3 or TRBV12-4 to TRBJ2-2; 7 bases match TRBD1. CDR3 length: 13 amino acids. J was trimmed by 4 bases and V by 6 bases; bases with no gene match: 2. The CDR3: CASRGTATGELFF. CDR3 coding DNA: TGTGCCAGCAGAGGGACAGCCACCGGGGAGCTGTTTTTT.

The chain recombines TRBV15 with TRBJ2-4; D might be TRBD1 (6 bases). The CDR3 runs to 15 residues. Per germline, CDR1 LNHNV and CDR2 YYDKDF (reference sequence). The V end was cut by 0 bases, the J end by 7 bases, with 13 bases between. CDR3 in amino acids: CATSRDLQGRNIQYF. CDR3 DNA sequence: TGTGCCACCAGCAGAGATTTACAGGGTAGGAACATTCAGTACTTC. Full variable domain (outside the CDR3, taken from reference TRBV15 and TRBJ2-4): DAMVIQNPRYQVTQFGKPVTLSCSQTLNHNVMYWYQQKSSQAPKLLFHYYDKDFNNEADTPDNFQSRRPNTSFCFLDIRSPGLGDTAMYLCATSRDLQGRNIQYFGAGTRLSVL.

The rearrangement links TRBV5-8 to TRBJ2-5, with no clear D. The CDR3 sequence is 13 residues long. Germline V CDR1 and CDR2: SGHTS, YDEGEE. V was pared by 1 base and J by 1 base, with 5 bases between. The CDR3 loop reads CASSLYSQETQYF. In DNA, the CDR3 is TGTGCCAGCAGCTTGTACAGCCAAGAGACCCAGTACTTC.

The chain couples TRBV11-2 to TRBJ1-2, with 10 bases that match TRBD1. CDR3 length: 15 residues. With V trimmed by 1 base and J by 3 bases, 2 bases remained unmatched. Germline CDR1 reads SGHAT; CDR2 reads FQNNGV. CDR3 nucleotide sequence: TGTGCCAGCAGCTTAGTAGGGACAGGGGACTATGGCTACACCTTC. It encodes CASSLVGTGDYGYTF. Complete variable domain (other parts from reference TRBV11-2 and TRBJ1-2): EAGVAQSPRYKIIEKRQSVAFWCNPISGHATLYWYQQILGQGPKLLIQFQNNGVVDDSQLPKDRFSAERLKGVDSTLKIQPAKLEDSAVYLCASSLVGTGDYGYTFGSGTRLTVV.

This clone was seen once. The V gene is TRBV24-1, the J gene TRBJ2-7; 8 positions match TRBD1. J gave up 3 bases and V 1 base, and 4 bases lay outside the gene matches. The length of the CDR3 is 15 residues. Germline CDR1 is KGHDR and CDR2 is SFDVKD. The CDR3 loop reads CATSDFRTGIYEQYF. In DNA form, the CDR3 reads TGTGCCACCAGTGATTTTAGGACAGGGATCTACGAGCAGTACTTC.

V usage is TRBV11-2 and J usage is TRBJ2-7, with 10 bases identical to TRBD2. Losses at the gene ends were 5 bases for V and 2 bases for J; bases not matched to a gene: 6. From germline, CDR1 is SGHAT and CDR2 FQNNGV. CDR3 length equals 15 residues. Here the CDR3 reads CASSNSGRSPYEQYF. Written as DNA, the CDR3 is TGTGCCAGCAGCAATAGCGGGAGGTCTCCCTACGAGCAGTACTTC.

DNA for the CDR3: TGTGCCAGCAGCTTGTCTGACGGGTACGAGCAGTACTTC. Its translation: CASSLSDGYEQYF. J is TRBJ2-7 and V is TRBV5-6; D is unclear. Germline CDR1 SGHDT, CDR2 YYEEEE. The CDR3 sequence is 13 residues long. V lost 1 base to trimming and J lost 4 bases, with 9 bases between them.

The V call is TRBV18, the J call TRBJ2-3; 11 positions match TRBD2. Per germline, CDR1 KGHSH and CDR2 LQKENI. The CDR3 runs 16 residues. Trimming at V came to 4 bases and at J to 6 bases, leaving 9 bases not matched to a gene. For the CDR3, the DNA is TGTGCCAGCTCACTTACCACTAGCGGGAGAACCGATACGCAGTATTTT. Protein sequence: CASSLTTSGRTDTQYF. Together with reference TRBV18 and TRBJ2-3, the CDR3 gives the full variable domain: NAGVMQNPRHLVRRRGQEARLRCSPMKGHSHVYWYRQLPEEGLKFMVYLQKENIIDESGMPKERFSAEFPKEGPSILRIQQVVRGDSAAYFCASSLTTSGRTDTQYFGPGTRLTVL.

Here the CDR3 DNA reads TGTGCCACCAGTGGGACAGGGGCTAAAGAGACCCAGTACTTC. Translated, it gives CATSGTGAKETQYF. V gene TRBV24-1 combines with J gene TRBJ2-5, with 9 bases that match TRBD1. Germline CDR1 is KGHDR and CDR2 is SFDVKD. The V segment lost 5 bases and the J segment 3 bases; nucleotides outside the gene matches: 3. CDR3 length equals 14 residues.

This sequence joins TRBV21-1 and TRBJ2-2; the D segment call TRBD2 is taken from the table without a DNA check. TRBV21-1 is recorded as a pseudogene. The CDR3 is 15 residues long. For the CDR3, the DNA is TGTGCCAGCAGCAAATCGGCGGGCGACACCGGGGAGCTGTTTTTT. Protein sequence: CASSKSAGDTGELFF.

This CDR3 is CACALDSTYEQYF. The CDR3 DNA reads TGTGCCTGCGCCTTAGACAGCACCTACGAGCAGTACTTC. This chain joins TRBV30 and TRBJ2-7, with D possibly being TRBD1 (5 bases). Germline loops: CDR1 GTSNPN, CDR2 SVGIG (reference sequence). CDR3 size: 13 residues. The ends were cut back, 6 bases at V and 2 bases at J, with 14 bases in the middle.

The chain joins TRBV23-1 to TRBJ2-1, with D perhaps TRBD2 (6 bases). TRBV23-1 is treated as an ORF (open reading frame) with a function not yet certain. This CDR3 region has 16 residues. V dropped 0 bases and J dropped 10 bases, with 19 bases sitting between them. CDR3 sequence: CASSQSGEGWGVEQFF. As DNA, the CDR3 is TGCGCCAGCAGTCAATCTGGCGAAGGCTGGGGGGTCGAGCAGTTCTTC.